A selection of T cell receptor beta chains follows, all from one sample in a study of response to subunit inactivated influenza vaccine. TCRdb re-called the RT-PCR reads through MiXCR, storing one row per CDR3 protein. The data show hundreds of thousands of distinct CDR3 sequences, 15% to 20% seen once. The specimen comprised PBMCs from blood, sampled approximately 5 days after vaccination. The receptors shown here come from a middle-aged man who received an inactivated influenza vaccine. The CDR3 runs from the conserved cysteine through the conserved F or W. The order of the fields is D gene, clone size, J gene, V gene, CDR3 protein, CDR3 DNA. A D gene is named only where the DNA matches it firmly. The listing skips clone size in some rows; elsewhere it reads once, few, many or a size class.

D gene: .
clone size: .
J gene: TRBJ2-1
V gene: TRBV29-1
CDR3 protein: CSVEDIRARSYNEQFF
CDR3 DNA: TGCAGCGTTGAAGATATCCGGGCGAGGTCCTACAATGAGCAGTTCTTC

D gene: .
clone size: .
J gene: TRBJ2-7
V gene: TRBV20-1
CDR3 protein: CSVSAGYEQYF
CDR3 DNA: TGCAGTGTTTCGGCAGGCTACGAGCAGTACTTC

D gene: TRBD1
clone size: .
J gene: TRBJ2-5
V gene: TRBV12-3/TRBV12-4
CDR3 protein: CASSRQGRKTQYF
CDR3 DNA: TGTGCCAGCAGTCGACAGGGGCGGAAGACCCAGTACTTC

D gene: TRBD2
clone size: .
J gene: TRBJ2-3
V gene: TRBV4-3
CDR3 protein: CASSPRRAASGITDTQYF
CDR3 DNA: TGCGCCAGCAGCCCGCGCCGCGCGGCTAGCGGAATCACAGATACGCAGTATTTT

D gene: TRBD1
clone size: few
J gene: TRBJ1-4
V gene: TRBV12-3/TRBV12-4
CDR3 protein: CASSSDRGPLEKLFF
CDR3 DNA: TGTGCCAGCAGTTCTGACAGGGGGCCCTTGGAAAAACTGTTTTTT

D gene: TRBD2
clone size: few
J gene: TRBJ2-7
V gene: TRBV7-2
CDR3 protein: CASSPGTSFVEQYF
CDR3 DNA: TGTGCCAGCAGCCCCGGGACTAGCTTCGTCGAGCAGTACTTC

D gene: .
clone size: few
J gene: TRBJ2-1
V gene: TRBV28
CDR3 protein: CASSVGRGSLVF
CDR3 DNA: .

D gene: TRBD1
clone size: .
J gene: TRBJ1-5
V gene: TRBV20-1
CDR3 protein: CSASKRDRVNQPQHF
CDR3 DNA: TGCAGTGCTAGTAAGCGGGACAGGGTCAATCAGCCCCAGCATTTT

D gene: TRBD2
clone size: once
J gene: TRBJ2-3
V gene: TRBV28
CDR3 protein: CASSLILAGSFGTDTQYF
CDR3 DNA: TGTGCCAGCAGTTTAATTCTAGCGGGGAGTTTCGGGACAGATACGCAGTATTTT

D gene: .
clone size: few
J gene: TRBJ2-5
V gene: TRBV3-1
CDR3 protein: CASSQSGTAETQYF
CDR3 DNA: TGTGCCAGCAGCCAGAGTGGGACTGCAGAGACCCAGTACTTC

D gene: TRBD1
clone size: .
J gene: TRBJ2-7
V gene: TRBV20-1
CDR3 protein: CSAPGNRGYEQYF
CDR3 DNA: TGCAGTGCTCCAGGCAACAGGGGCTACGAGCAGTACTTC

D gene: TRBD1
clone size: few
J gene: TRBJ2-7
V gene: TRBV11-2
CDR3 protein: CASSRVGGTYEQYF
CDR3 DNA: TGTGCCAGCAGCCGGGTAGGGGGCACCTACGAGCAGTACTTC

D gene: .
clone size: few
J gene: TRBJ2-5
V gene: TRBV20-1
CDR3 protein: CSAKQLEVTQYF
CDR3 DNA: TGCAGTGCCAAACAACTAGAAGTTACCCAGTACTTC

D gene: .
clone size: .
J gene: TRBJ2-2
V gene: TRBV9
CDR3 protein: CASSPGVVELFF
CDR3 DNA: TGTGCCAGCAGCCCCGGGGTCGTGGAGCTGTTTTTT

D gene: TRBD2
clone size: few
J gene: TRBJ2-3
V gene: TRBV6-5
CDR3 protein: CASSWTSGGVLNTQYF
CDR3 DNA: TGTGCCAGCAGTTGGACTAGCGGGGGCGTTTTAAATACGCAGTATTTT

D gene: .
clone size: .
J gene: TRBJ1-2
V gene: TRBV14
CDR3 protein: CASSQPGFGYTF
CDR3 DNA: TGTGCCAGCAGCCAACCTGGGTTTGGCTACACCTTC

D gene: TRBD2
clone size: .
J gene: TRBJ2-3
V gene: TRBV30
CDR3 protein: CAWSDSGMTDTQYF
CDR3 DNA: TGTGCCTGGAGCGACAGCGGGATGACAGATACGCAGTATTTT

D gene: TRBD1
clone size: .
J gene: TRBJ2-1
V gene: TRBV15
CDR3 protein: CATSRVQGANYNEQFF
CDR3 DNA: TGTGCCACCAGCAGAGTCCAGGGGGCCAACTACAATGAGCAGTTCTTC

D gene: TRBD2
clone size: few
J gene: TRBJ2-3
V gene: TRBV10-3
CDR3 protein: CATDPRGTDTQYF
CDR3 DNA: TGTGCCACCGACCCGCGGGGGACAGATACGCAGTATTTT

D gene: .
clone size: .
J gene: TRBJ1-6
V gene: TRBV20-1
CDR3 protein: CSAQGLGNYNSPLHF
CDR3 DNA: TGCAGTGCTCAGGGTTTAGGGAATTATAATTCACCCCTCCACTTT

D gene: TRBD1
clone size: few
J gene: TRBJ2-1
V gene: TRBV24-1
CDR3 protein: CATSDPTQGAPGEQFF
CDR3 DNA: TGTGCCACCAGTGACCCCACCCAGGGGGCGCCCGGTGAGCAGTTCTTC

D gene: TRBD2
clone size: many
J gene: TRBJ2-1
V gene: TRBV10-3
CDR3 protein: CAISELSGRHPGEQFF
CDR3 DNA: TGTGCCATCAGTGAGCTTAGCGGGAGACACCCCGGTGAGCAGTTCTTC

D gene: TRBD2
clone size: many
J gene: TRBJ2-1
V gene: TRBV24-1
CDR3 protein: CATSDARGGVLNEQFF
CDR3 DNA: TGTGCCACCAGTGACGCGCGGGGGGGCGTGTTGAATGAGCAGTTCTTC

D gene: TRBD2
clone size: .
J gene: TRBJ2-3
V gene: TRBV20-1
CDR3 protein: CSASPSGGTDTQYF
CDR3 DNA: TGCAGTGCGAGCCCGAGCGGGGGGACAGATACGCAGTATTTT

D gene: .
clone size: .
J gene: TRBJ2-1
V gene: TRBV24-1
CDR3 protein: CATSGSGREQFF
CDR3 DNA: TGTGCCACCAGTGGATCGGGCAGGGAGCAGTTCTTC

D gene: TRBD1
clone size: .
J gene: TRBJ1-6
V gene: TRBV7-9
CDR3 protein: CASSGPGTGDSPLHF
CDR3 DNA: TGTGCCAGCAGCGGCCCCGGGACAGGGGATTCACCCCTCCACTTT

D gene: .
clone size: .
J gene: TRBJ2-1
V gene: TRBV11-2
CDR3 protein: CASSLGRSALSSYNEQFF
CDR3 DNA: TGTGCCAGCAGCTTAGGTCGCTCCGCGTTGAGCTCCTACAATGAGCAGTTCTTC

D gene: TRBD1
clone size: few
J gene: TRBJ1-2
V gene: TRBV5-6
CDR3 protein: CASSYDRGPYGYTF
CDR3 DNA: TGTGCCAGCAGCTACGACAGGGGACCCTATGGCTACACCTTC

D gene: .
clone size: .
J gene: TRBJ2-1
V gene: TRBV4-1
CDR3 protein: CASSQEEQGRYNEQFF
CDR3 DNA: TGCGCCAGCAGCCAAGAAGAACAGGGTCGGTACAATGAGCAGTTCTTC

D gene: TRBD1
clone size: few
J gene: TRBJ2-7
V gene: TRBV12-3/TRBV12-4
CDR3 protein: CASSPLSGTGGTYEQYF
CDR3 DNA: TGTGCCAGCAGTCCATTATCAGGGACAGGCGGAACCTACGAGCAGTACTTC

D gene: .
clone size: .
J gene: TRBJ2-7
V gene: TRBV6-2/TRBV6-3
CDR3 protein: CASSYGFVGSYEQYF
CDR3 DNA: TGTGCCAGCAGTTACGGATTCGTCGGTTCCTACGAGCAGTACTTC

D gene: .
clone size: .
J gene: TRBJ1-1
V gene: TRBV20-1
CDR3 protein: CSARDEEAFF
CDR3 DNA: TGCAGTGCTAGAGATGAGGAAGCTTTCTTT

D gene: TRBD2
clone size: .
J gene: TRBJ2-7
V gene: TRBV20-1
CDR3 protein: CSATSWEGETYEQYF
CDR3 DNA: TGCAGTGCTACCTCGTGGGAGGGCGAAACCTACGAGCAGTACTTC

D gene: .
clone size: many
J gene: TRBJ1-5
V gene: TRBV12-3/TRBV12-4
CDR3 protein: CASRRTSNQPQHF
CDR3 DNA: TGTGCCAGCAGAAGAACAAGCAATCAGCCCCAGCATTTT

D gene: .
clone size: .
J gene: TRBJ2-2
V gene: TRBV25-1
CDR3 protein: CASSEGEGFGLVRDTGELFF
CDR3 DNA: TGTGCCAGCAGTGAAGGGGAAGGGTTCGGTTTGGTTCGTGACACCGGGGAGCTGTTTTTT

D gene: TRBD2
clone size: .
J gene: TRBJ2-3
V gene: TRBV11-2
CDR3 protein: CASSYGTSGRPSTDTQYF
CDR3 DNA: TGTGCCAGCAGCTACGGGACTAGCGGGAGACCTAGCACAGATACGCAGTATTTT

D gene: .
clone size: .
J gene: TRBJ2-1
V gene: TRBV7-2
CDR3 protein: CASSRGHRMDEQFF
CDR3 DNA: TGTGCCAGCAGCCGCGGACATCGTATGGATGAGCAGTTCTTC

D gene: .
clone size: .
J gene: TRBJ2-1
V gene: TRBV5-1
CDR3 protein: CASSSISGTNYNEQFF
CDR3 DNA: TGCGCCAGCAGCTCCATATCGGGGACAAATTACAATGAGCAGTTCTTC

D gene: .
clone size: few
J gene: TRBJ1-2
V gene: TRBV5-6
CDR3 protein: CASSSQFTYGYTF
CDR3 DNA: TGTGCCAGCAGCTCCCAGTTTACATATGGCTACACCTTC

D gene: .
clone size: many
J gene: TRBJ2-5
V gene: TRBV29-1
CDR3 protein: CSVEVIQETQYF
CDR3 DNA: TGCAGCGTTGAGGTCATCCAAGAGACCCAGTACTTC

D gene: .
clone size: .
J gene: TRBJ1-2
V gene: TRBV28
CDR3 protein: CASSSLRGRGNGYTF
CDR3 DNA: TGTGCCAGCAGTTCCCTAAGGGGCAGGGGAAATGGCTACACCTTC

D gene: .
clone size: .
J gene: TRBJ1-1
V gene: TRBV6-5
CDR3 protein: CASQRYTEAFF
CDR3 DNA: TGTGCCAGCCAGCGTTACACTGAAGCTTTCTTT